This TCR beta chain was sequenced for a study of control samples from healthy donors and cancer patients. Only in-frame clones appear in the TCRdb table, and some are missing; sequencing was by immunoSEQ multiplex PCR. The data contain about 170,000 clones, over 85% of them seen just once; the ten biggest clones take up approximately 4%. V was cut by 5 bases and J by 1 base, with 13 bases left in between. This CDR3 comprises 15 residues. Looked up from germline, CDR1 is LGHDT and CDR2 is YNNKEL (reference sequence). This TCR derives from a woman aged 55-75 years in good health. V usage is TRBV3-1 (or the pseudogene TRBV3-2) and J usage is TRBJ2-3; D perhaps matches TRBD1 (5 bases). Material for sequencing was blood. The CDR3 nucleotides are TGTGCCAGCAGCTCGCGGACAAAGGGCACAGATACGCAGTATTTT. Residues: CASSSRTKGTDTQYF.